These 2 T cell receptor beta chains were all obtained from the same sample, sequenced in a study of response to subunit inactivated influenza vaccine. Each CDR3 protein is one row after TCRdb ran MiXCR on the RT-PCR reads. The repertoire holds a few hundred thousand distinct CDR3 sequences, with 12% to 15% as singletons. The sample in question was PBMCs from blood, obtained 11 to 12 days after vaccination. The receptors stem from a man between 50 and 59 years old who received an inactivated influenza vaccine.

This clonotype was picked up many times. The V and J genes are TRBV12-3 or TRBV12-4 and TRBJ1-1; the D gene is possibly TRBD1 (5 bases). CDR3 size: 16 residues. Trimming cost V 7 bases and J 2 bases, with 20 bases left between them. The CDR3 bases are TGTGCCAGCACCCTTGCCGGGGGGGTAGGAAACACTGAAGCTTTCTTT. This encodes CASTLAGGVGNTEAFF.

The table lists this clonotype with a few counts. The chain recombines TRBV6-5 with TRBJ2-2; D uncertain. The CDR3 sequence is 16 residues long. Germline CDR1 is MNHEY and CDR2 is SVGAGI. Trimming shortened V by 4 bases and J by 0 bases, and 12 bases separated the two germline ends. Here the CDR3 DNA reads TGTGCCAGCAGTTTTGACTTTTACGCGAACACCGGGGAGCTGTTTTTT. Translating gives CASSFDFYANTGELFF.